What follows are 28 T cell receptor beta chains derived from one specimen sequenced in a study of metastatic and nonmetastatic thyroid tumors. Via MiXCR, TCRdb re-called the PCR reads. This sample has approximately 74,000 clones, with 14% found just once. Patients underwent thyroid surgery, and none had received any treatment before it. Sequenced input: blood. The receptors here all came from a male donor with papillary thyroid cancer or a benign thyroid nodule (not recorded which). Some clones in this sample may be carry-over from other donors' samples.

This clone was found many times. The V gene is TRBV12-3 or TRBV12-4, the J gene TRBJ1-2, with a weak D call TRBD1 (6 bases). The CDR3 runs to 13 residues. Trimming shortened V by 6 bases and J by 4 bases, and 12 bases separated the two germline ends. The CDR3 loop reads CASSRTGTYGYTF. The CDR3, as DNA: TGTGCCAGCAGCCGCACAGGGACCTATGGCTACACCTTC.

The chain is built from TRBV6-1 and TRBJ2-7; 9 bases align to TRBD1. V lost 6 bases and J lost 7; bases outside the gene matches: 7. Germline CDR1 is MNHNS and CDR2 is SASEGT. The CDR3 covers 13 residues. The CDR3 DNA reads TGTGCCAGCAGCACCGGACAGGGGAAAGAGCAGTACTTC. Protein: CASSTGQGKEQYF.

This clone has ten or more counts. V usage is TRBV7-3 and J usage is TRBJ2-2; 15 nucleotides line up with TRBD2. With 6 bases clipped from V and 4 bases from J, the junction kept 9 bases outside the gene matches. Germline V gene data show CDR1 as SGHTA and CDR2 as FQGTGA. This CDR3 is built from 18 residues. The CDR3 loop is CASSSGTSGRFSTGELFF. Written as DNA, the CDR3 is TGTGCCAGCAGTTCCGGGACTAGCGGGAGGTTTTCCACCGGGGAGCTGTTTTTT.

The sample holds many counts of this clone. The V call is TRBV6-1, the J call TRBJ2-5; 7 positions agree with TRBD2. This CDR3 is 14 amino acids long. Germline loops: CDR1 MNHNS, CDR2 SASEGT. CDR3 bases: TGTGCTCACGGCGGGGGTTCGTACCAAGAGACCCAGTACTTC. Its translation is CAHGGGSYQETQYF.

This clone was counted many times. V gene TRBV5-1 combines with J gene TRBJ1-2; maybe TRBD1 (6 bases). V lost 0 bases, J lost 4 bases, and 13 bases lay in between. The CDR3 has 15 residues. Germline V gene lookup returns CDR1 SGHRS and CDR2 YFSETQ. The CDR3 coding sequence is TGCGCCAGCAGCTTGGCCGGGCAGGGGCGCTATGGCTACACCTTC. Translation: CASSLAGQGRYGYTF.

The table lists this clone with many counts. The genes are TRBV19 and TRBJ2-7, with D possibly matching TRBD1 (5 bases). Between the trimmed V and J ends, which lost 3 bases and 9 bases, there was a span of 15 bases. The V gene's germline CDR1 is LNHDA and CDR2 SQIVND (reference sequence). The CDR3 totals 13 residues. CDR3 coding DNA: TGTGCCAGTAGTATGGGGAAGGGGATGGTGCAGTACTTC. Translated, it gives CASSMGKGMVQYF.

This clone was seen at least ten times. V is TRBV30 and J is TRBJ1-1, with 9 bases aligning to TRBD1. The V gene's germline CDR1 is GTSNPN and CDR2 SVGIG (reference sequence). V gave up 5 bases and J gave up 5 bases; unmatched junction bases: 6. The CDR3 totals 13 residues. The CDR3 DNA is TGTGCCTGGGGGGGGACAGGGAGGACTGAAGCTTTCTTT. This sequence encodes CAWGGTGRTEAFF.

Ten or more counts support this clone. This may be a read error, as it is one base from a much larger clone. The sample carries other DNA sequences with the same CDR3. The chain couples TRBV6-1 to TRBJ2-6, with TRBD2 matching over 7 bases. Germline trimming cut 9 bases from V and 0 bases from J; bases unmatched to any gene: 5. This CDR3 is 15 amino acids long. The germline V gene has CDR1 MNHNS and CDR2 SASEGT. The CDR3 DNA follows: TGTGCCAGTGCTGCGGGGGTCTCTGGGGCCAACGTCCTGACTTTC. It yields the protein CASAAGVSGANVLTF.

This clone was seen repeatedly, ten times or more. Different DNA sequences within this sample yield the same CDR3. This chain joins TRBV9 and TRBJ1-2; 8 positions match TRBD1. Germline trimming cut 3 bases from V and 0 bases from J; bases unmatched to any gene: 4. CDR1 SGDLS and CDR2 YYNGEE come from the germline V gene. CDR3 length equals 15 residues. DNA of the CDR3: TGTGCCAGCAGCGGCGGACAGGGCCCTAACTATGGCTACACCTTC. Protein sequence: CASSGGQGPNYGYTF.

This clone was counted a few times. V usage is TRBV28 and J usage is TRBJ1-2; 8 bases agree with TRBD1. The germline gives CDR1 MDHEN, CDR2 SYDVKM. This CDR3 has 16 amino acids. After removal of 7 bases from V and 7 bases from J, the junction contained 17 bases not matched to a gene. In DNA form, the CDR3 reads TGTGCCAGCATCCCTAACCCGCGACAGGGGACGCGTGGCTACACCTTC. This gives the protein CASIPNPRQGTRGYTF.

On this clone itself: One end of the junction fails to match germline, which may point to a read error. This chain joins TRBV5-5 and TRBJ2-7; D is unclear. CDR1 SGHKS and CDR2 YYEKEE come from the germline V gene (reference sequence). The CDR3 loop spans 13 amino acids. CDR3 coding DNA: TGCGCCAGCATCTTGGCCGATCCCTACGAGCAGTACTTC. Amino acids: CASILADPYEQYF.

This clone was seen repeatedly, ten times or more. J is TRBJ2-2 and V is TRBV11-1, with TRBD2 matching 8 bases. The CDR3 runs to 16 residues. Looked up from germline, CDR1 is SGHAT and CDR2 is FQDESV (reference sequence). The J segment lost 3 bases and the V segment lost 1 base, leaving 4 bases of the junction unmatched. The CDR3 region is CASSLVSGRDTGELFF. DNA of the CDR3: TGTGCCAGCAGCTTAGTATCCGGGAGGGACACCGGGGAGCTGTTTTTT.

This clone was seen ten or more times. This chain joins TRBV7-9 and TRBJ2-2; possible D gene TRBD1, 6 bases. Trimming pared 1 base from V and 1 base from J, leaving 7 bases between. There are 15 residues in the CDR3. Per germline, CDR1 SEHNR and CDR2 FQNEAQ (reference sequence). In DNA form, the CDR3 reads TGTGCCAGCAGCTTAGTACAGGGGAACACCGGGGAGCTGTTTTTT. It is translated as CASSLVQGNTGELFF.

In this sample, this clone turned up a few times. Relative to the germline gene, one junction end is altered; a read error may explain this. The chain uses TRBV6-1 and TRBJ1-5; TRBD1 might be the D (5 bases). The V gene's germline CDR1 is MNHNS and CDR2 SASEGT. There are 19 residues in the CDR3. CDR3 protein: CASSEGGGIASWCNQPRHF. For the CDR3, the DNA is TGTGCCAGCAGTGAAGGTGGGGGAATCGCCTCATGGTGCAATCAGCCCCGGCATTTT.

A few counts support this clone. V gene TRBV20-1 combines with J gene TRBJ1-5; D is perhaps TRBD1 (5 bases). The germline V and J ends were trimmed by 6 bases and 7 bases, with 22 bases remaining between them. Germline CDR1 reads DFQATT; CDR2 reads SNEGSKA (reference sequence). This CDR3 comprises 15 residues. CDR3: CSASMYGGERQPQHF. The CDR3 DNA reads as TGCAGTGCCTCGATGTACGGGGGAGAAAGACAGCCCCAGCATTTT.

This clone showed up many times. The gene calls are TRBV30 and TRBJ2-5; 10 nucleotides align to TRBD2. CDR1 is GTSNPN, CDR2 SVGIG, per germline (reference sequence). The CDR3 runs 13 residues. The V gene end was trimmed by 3 bases and the J gene end by 4 bases; junction bases not matched to a gene: 2. The CDR3 loop reads CAWRLAGVETQYF. The CDR3 DNA reads as TGTGCCTGGAGGCTAGCGGGAGTAGAGACCCAGTACTTC.

This clone was observed many times. This sequence joins TRBV20-1 and TRBJ2-1, with 7 nucleotides matching TRBD2. Trimming at V came to 1 base and at J to 3 bases, leaving 6 bases not matched to a gene. This CDR3 is built from 15 residues. CDR1 is DFQATT and CDR2 is SNEGSKA in the germline V gene (reference sequence). The CDR3 bases are TGCAGTGCTAGAGTTCAGTCGGGAGGCTACAATGAGCAGTTCTTC. Its translation is CSARVQSGGYNEQFF.

This clone was recorded at least ten times. Other DNA sequences in this specimen translate into the identical CDR3. This chain joins TRBV7-2 and TRBJ2-5; 7 bases match TRBD1. CDR3 length equals 14 residues. Germline V lookup: CDR1 SGHTA, CDR2 FQGNSA. V lost 5 bases, J lost 1 base, and 4 bases stayed unmatched. CDR3 amino acids: CASSGGQIQETQYF. Here the CDR3 DNA reads TGTGCCAGCAGCGGGGGACAGATCCAAGAGACCCAGTACTTC.

This clone was detected a few times. Relative to the germline gene, one junction end is altered; a read error may explain this. The rearrangement joins TRBV28 to TRBJ1-5, with D perhaps TRBD1 (5 bases). Germline values: CDR1 MDHEN, CDR2 SYDVKM. There are 14 residues in the CDR3. The CDR3 sequence is CVSSLSTVNHPQHF. The CDR3 DNA sequence: TGTGTCAGCAGTTTATCGACAGTCAATCATCCCCAGCATTTT.

J is TRBJ2-1 and V is TRBV9, with D possibly being TRBD1 (5 bases). Germline V gives CDR1 SGDLS, CDR2 YYNGEE. The V end lost 4 bases, the J end lost 4 bases, and 9 bases lay between the germline ends. The CDR3 spans 13 residues. The DNA of the CDR3 is TGTGCCAGCAGCTCACCAGGGTACAATGAGCAGTTCTTC. Residues: CASSSPGYNEQFF.

This clone appeared many times. The V gene is TRBV9, the J gene TRBJ1-1; D is ambiguous. The CDR3 totals 13 residues. Trimming left V 2 bases short and J 4 bases short, with 9 bases between. Germline loops: CDR1 SGDLS, CDR2 YYNGEE. The CDR3 region has the DNA TGTGCCAGCAGCGTTCAAGGTGTCACTGAAGCTTTCTTT. Protein product: CASSVQGVTEAFF. Based on the CDR3 plus reference TRBV9 and TRBJ1-1, the full variable domain is DSGVTQTPKHLITATGQRVTLRCSPRSGDLSVYWYQQSLDQGLQFLIQYYNGEERAKGNILERFSAQQFPDLHSELNLSSLELGDSALYFCASSVQGVTEAFFGQGTRLTVV.

This clone was counted ten times or more. This chain joins TRBV5-4 and TRBJ2-3; no clear D. The V gene's germline CDR1 is SGHNT and CDR2 YYREEE (reference sequence). V was shortened by 4 bases and J by 5 bases, with 17 bases between the two germline ends. The CDR3 length is 15 residues. The CDR3 nucleotides are TGTGCCAGCAGCCTTGGGCAATGGAACGGAGATACGCAGTATTTT. Amino acid sequence: CASSLGQWNGDTQYF.

Ten or more counts support this clone. The V call is TRBV4-1, the J call TRBJ1-2; TRBD1 is a possible D gene (6 bases). Germline V lookup: CDR1 MGHRA, CDR2 YSYEKL. The CDR3 runs 14 residues. Trimming removed 3 bases from V and 7 bases from J, with 15 bases in between. In nucleotides, the CDR3 is TGCGCCAGCAGCCATCCCGGGACATCTTCTGGCTACACCTTC. Its protein is CASSHPGTSSGYTF.

V is TRBV7-2 and J is TRBJ2-2; no clear D. Trimming took 4 bases from V and 8 from J, leaving 14 bases between them. The CDR3 has 14 amino acids. Per the germline V gene, CDR1 is SGHTA and CDR2 is FQGNSA. The CDR3 loop reads CASSSKLGGGELFF. The CDR3 DNA follows: TGTGCCAGCAGCTCAAAACTTGGTGGGGGGGAGCTGTTTTTT.

This clone was observed many times. The chain joins TRBV27 to TRBJ1-2; 8 bases are shared with TRBD1. V trimming: 2 bases; J trimming: 1 base; junction bases outside the gene matches: 3. The CDR3 extends over 15 amino acids. Germline CDR1 reads MNHEY; CDR2 reads SMNVEV (reference sequence). The CDR3 sequence: CASSLGGQVNYGYTF. The CDR3 DNA follows: TGTGCCAGCAGTTTAGGGGGACAGGTTAACTATGGCTACACCTTC.

This clone was counted at least ten times. The genes are TRBV19 and TRBJ1-6, with D uncertain. CDR1 LNHDA and CDR2 SQIVND come from the germline V gene (reference sequence). V was trimmed by 4 bases and J by 7 bases, leaving 14 bases between them. The CDR3 is 15 amino acids. CDR3 sequence: CASSRPRAGNSPLHF. CDR3 nucleotides: TGTGCCAGTAGTAGACCTCGGGCAGGAAATTCACCCCTCCACTTT.

The table lists this clone with a few counts. The chain joins TRBV6-5 to TRBJ1-6; no clear D. Per germline, CDR1 MNHEY and CDR2 SVGAGI. V gave up 4 bases and J gave up 14 bases, with 15 bases separating them. This CDR3 contains 13 residues. For the CDR3, the DNA is TGTGCCAGCAGTTCCTTAACCGGGAATACCCTCCACTTT. Protein product: CASSSLTGNTLHF.

This clone was counted many times. The same CDR3 also results from other DNA sequences found in this sample. The rearrangement links TRBV27 to TRBJ1-2, with no clear D. Germline CDR1 is MNHEY and CDR2 is SMNVEV (reference sequence). The V end lost 4 bases, the J end lost 3 bases, and 9 bases lay between the germline ends. The CDR3 loop spans 13 amino acids. CDR3 in amino acids: CASSSKGYYGYTF. The CDR3 region has the DNA TGTGCCAGCAGTTCCAAGGGATACTATGGCTACACCTTC.